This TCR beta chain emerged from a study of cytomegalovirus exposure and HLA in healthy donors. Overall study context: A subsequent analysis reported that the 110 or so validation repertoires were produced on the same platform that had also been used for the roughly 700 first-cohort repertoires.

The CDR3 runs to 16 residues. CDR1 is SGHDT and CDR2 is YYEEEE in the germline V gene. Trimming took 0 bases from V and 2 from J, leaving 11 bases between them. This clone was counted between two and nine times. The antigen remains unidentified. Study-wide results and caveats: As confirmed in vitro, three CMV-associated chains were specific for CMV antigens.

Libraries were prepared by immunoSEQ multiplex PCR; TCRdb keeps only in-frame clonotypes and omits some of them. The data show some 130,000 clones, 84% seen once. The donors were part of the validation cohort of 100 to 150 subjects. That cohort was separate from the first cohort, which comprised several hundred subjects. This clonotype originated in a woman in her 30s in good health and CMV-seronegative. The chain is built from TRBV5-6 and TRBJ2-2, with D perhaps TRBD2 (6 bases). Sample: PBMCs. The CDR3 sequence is CASSLADSGNTGELFF. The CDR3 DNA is TGTGCCAGCAGCTTGGCGGATAGCGGAAACACCGGGGAGCTGTTTTTT.